This T cell receptor (beta chain) was found in a study of blood T cell repertoires in COVID-19. Method: immunoSEQ multiplex PCR; TCRdb's copy keeps in-frame clones and lacks some. The profile shows 290,000 or so clones, approximately 90% of them singletons. Seattle's enrolled individuals joined amid active infection and were then monitored longitudinally. CDR1 and CDR2 (germline): MDHEN, SYDVKM. V was clipped by 7 bases and J by 3 bases, with 10 bases between them. This CDR3 has 12 residues. The sequenced sample consisted of peripheral blood. This chain connects TRBV28 to TRBJ2-7; weak D call: TRBD1 (5 bases). This receptor was taken from a woman in her 30s with COVID-19, enrolled during active disease. The CDR3 sequence is CASKGAYYEQYF. In nucleotides, the CDR3 is TGTGCCAGCAAAGGGGCTTACTACGAGCAGTACTTC.